Each of the 8 T cell receptor beta chains below was sequenced from the same sample in a study of blood T cell repertoires in COVID-19 (dated by TCRdb to about 2020). The library was obtained by the immunoSEQ multiplex PCR assay. The clones in this table, taken by TCRdb from immuneACCESS, are in-frame only. Not every clone is retained; where verified, under half of the shortfall comes from an unresolved V gene, and the cause of the rest is unknown. The table for this sample lists about 180,000 clones; about 85% of them were counted only once. The ten largest clones capture less than 6.5% of the sample. The sequenced sample consisted of peripheral blood. The receptors were sampled from a woman aged 45-65 years with COVID-19, enrolled during active disease.

This rearrangement joins TRBV2 to TRBJ2-3; TRBD2 might be the D (6 bases). This CDR3 spans 13 amino acids. Germline loops: CDR1 SNHLY, CDR2 FYNNEI. Trimming removed 7 bases from V and 9 bases from J, with 17 bases in between. For the CDR3, the DNA is TGTGCCAGCAACCGCGGGATGGAAGGGACGCAGTATTTT. Its protein is CASNRGMEGTQYF.

The chain uses TRBV19 and TRBJ2-7, with TRBD1 matching over 9 bases. The CDR3 loop spans 15 amino acids. Germline V gives CDR1 LNHDA, CDR2 SQIVND (reference sequence). With V trimmed by 4 bases and J by 3 bases, 7 bases remained unmatched. The CDR3 DNA is TGTGCCAGTAGTAATCTCTTGACAGGGGGCTACGAGCAGTACTTC. It translates to CASSNLLTGGYEQYF. The variable domain in full, completed from reference TRBV19 and TRBJ2-7, reads DGGITQSPKYLFRKEGQNVTLSCEQNLNHDAMYWYRQDPGQGLRLIYYSQIVNDFQKGDIAEGYSVSREKKESFPLTVTSAQKNPTAFYLCASSNLLTGGYEQYFGPGTRLTVT.

The chain is built from TRBV19 and TRBJ2-7, with 11 bases that match TRBD1. The CDR3 spans 16 residues. Germline assignment: CDR1 LNHDA and CDR2 SQIVND (reference sequence). The junction had 6 bases not matched to a gene; V was cut back by 3 bases and J by 2 bases. Here the CDR3 reads CASSISGTGGTYEQYF. Written as DNA, the CDR3 is TGTGCCAGTAGTATCTCTGGGACAGGGGGTACCTACGAGCAGTACTTC.

This rearrangement joins TRBV7-7 to TRBJ2-5; unclear D gene. Germline V CDR1 and CDR2: SSHAT, FNYEAQ (reference sequence). The CDR3 loop spans 15 amino acids. Trimming removed 0 bases from V and 2 bases from J, with 10 bases in between. CDR3 bases: TGTGCCAGCAGCTTAGCGCGGAGTCCTCAAGAGACCCAGTACTTC. It encodes CASSLARSPQETQYF.

V usage is TRBV27 and J usage is TRBJ2-1; TRBD1 matches at 7 bases. The CDR3 totals 15 residues. Germline V gene sequence: CDR1 MNHEY, CDR2 SMNVEV (reference sequence). Unmatched junction bases numbered 5, after V lost 0 bases and J lost 6 bases. CDR3 bases: TGTGCCAGCAGTTTATCGAGGGCAGGGGGCAATGAGCAGTTCTTC. Translating gives CASSLSRAGGNEQFF.

The genes are TRBV7-9 and TRBJ2-7; D is perhaps TRBD1 (5 bases). Germline V gives CDR1 SEHNR, CDR2 FQNEAQ (reference sequence). The CDR3 contains 13 residues. The V end was cut by 1 base, the J end by 3 bases, with 7 bases between. The CDR3 DNA reads TGTGCCAGCAGCTTAGGACAGTTCTACGAGCAGTACTTC. Its translation: CASSLGQFYEQYF.

CDR3 amino acids: CASSREGGNTGELFF. DNA for the CDR3: TGTGCCAGCAGCCGGGAAGGTGGGAACACCGGGGAGCTGTTTTTT. The chain recombines TRBV6-4 with TRBJ2-2; a possible D gene is TRBD2 (5 bases). Trimming cost V 6 bases and J 1 base, with 12 bases left between them. This CDR3 comprises 15 residues. Germline V gene data show CDR1 as MRHNA and CDR2 as SNTAGT.

V usage is TRBV14 and J usage is TRBJ2-7; no clear D. CDR1 SGHDN and CDR2 FVKESK come from the germline V gene. The CDR3 loop spans 13 amino acids. Trimming took 3 bases from V and 6 from J, leaving 12 bases between them. Here the CDR3 DNA reads TGTGCCAGCAGCCAGCACAGAAACGGCGAGCAGTACTTC. Translated: CASSQHRNGEQYF.